The 18 T cell receptor beta chains given below trace back to one sample, sequenced in a study of CD8 T cells in Susac syndrome. Random hexamers were used to reverse transcribe roughly 0.5 to 1 ug of RNA. TCRdb processed the immunoSEQ multiplex PCR reads anew with MiXCR; each CDR3 protein has one entry. The repertoire consists of some 200,000 distinct CDR3 sequences, with 90% to 95% occurring once and the leading ten covering approximately 0.093%. Sequenced sample: CD4+ T cells from PBMCs. Source of these receptors: a human donor with multiple sclerosis.

V is TRBV7-2 and J is TRBJ2-3, with D maybe TRBD2 (6 bases). Trimming left V 1 base short and J 1 base short, with 9 bases between. This CDR3 region has 15 residues. Germline lookup yields CDR1 SGHTA and CDR2 FQGNSA. The CDR3 sequence is CASSLGPSGTDTQYF. CDR3 bases: TGTGCCAGCAGCTTAGGGCCTAGCGGCACAGATACGCAGTATTTT.

This clonotype was observed a single time. This chain joins TRBV7-8 and TRBJ2-7, with 7 bases lining up with TRBD2. The CDR3 totals 15 residues. Germline V gene data show CDR1 as SGHVS and CDR2 as FQNEAQ. V lost 4 bases and J lost 1; bases outside the gene matches: 7. In nucleotides, the CDR3 is TGTGCCAGCAGCTCCAGCGGGACCTGGTCCTACGAGCAGTACTTC. It encodes CASSSSGTWSYEQYF.

The chain couples TRBV23-1 to TRBJ1-5; 11 nucleotides match TRBD1. TRBV23-1 is identified as an open reading frame with a role that is uncertain. The ends lost 4 bases at V and 1 base at J; junction bases unmatched: 6. This CDR3 is 17 amino acids long. CDR3 nucleotides: TGCGCCAGCAGTCGTGGACAGGGGGCCGACAGCAATCAGCCCCAGCATTTT. As protein: CASSRGQGADSNQPQHF.

This sequence joins TRBV2 and TRBJ2-7, with TRBD1 matching 11 bases. The ends lost 5 bases at V and 6 bases at J; junction bases unmatched: 6. The CDR3 length is 14 residues. The V gene's germline CDR1 is SNHLY and CDR2 FYNNEI. The CDR3 DNA reads TGTGCCAGCAGTCCTCGGACAGGGGGCACCGAGCAGTACTTC. The encoded protein is CASSPRTGGTEQYF.

The gene calls are TRBV5-4 and TRBJ2-2; D not certain. CDR1 and CDR2 from the germline V gene are SGHNT and YYREEE (reference sequence). V dropped 0 bases and J dropped 5 bases, with 5 bases sitting between them. CDR3 length equals 13 residues. The CDR3 DNA follows: TGTGCCAGCAGCTTGGGTAGTACCGGGGAGCTGTTTTTT. Encoded protein: CASSLGSTGELFF.

This clonotype was seen once. V gene TRBV20-1 combines with J gene TRBJ1-1, with D hard to call. V dropped 4 bases and J dropped 1 base, with 10 bases sitting between them. From germline, CDR1 is DFQATT and CDR2 SNEGSKA (reference sequence). The CDR3 is made up of 13 amino acids. CDR3 nucleotide sequence: TGCAGTGCTATGTCCCACCCGAACACTGAAGCTTTCTTT. Its protein product is CSAMSHPNTEAFF.

J is TRBJ2-1 and V is TRBV11-3; D unclear. This CDR3 is 11 amino acids long. V lost 6 bases and J lost 6, with 6 bases in between. CDR1 SGHNT and CDR2 YENEEA come from the germline V gene. CDR3 residues: CASRGTNEQFF. The CDR3 DNA sequence: TGTGCCAGCAGGGGAACCAATGAGCAGTTCTTC.

The rearrangement uses TRBV29-1 and TRBJ1-1; D perhaps matches TRBD1 (6 bases). The germline V and J ends were trimmed by 6 bases and 8 bases, with 13 bases remaining between them. The germline CDR1 and CDR2 sequences are SQVTM and ANQGSEA. CDR3 length: 11 amino acids. The CDR3 spells CSVGTIGEAFF. Here the CDR3 DNA reads TGCAGCGTCGGGACAATTGGAGAAGCTTTCTTT.

The chain carries TRBV18 and TRBJ2-7; D is undetermined. V gave up 0 bases and J gave up 4 bases, with 7 bases separating them. The length of the CDR3 is 13 residues. Per germline, CDR1 KGHSH and CDR2 LQKENI. The CDR3 DNA reads as TGTGCCAGCTCACCACCAGTCACTTACGAGCAGTACTTC. Translation gives CASSPPVTYEQYF.

The rearrangement uses TRBV4-1 and TRBJ1-2; 11 bases map to TRBD1. There are 16 residues in the CDR3. Germline trimming cut 1 base from V and 6 bases from J; bases unmatched to any gene: 7. CDR1 MGHRA and CDR2 YSYEKL come from the germline V gene. The chain's CDR3 is CASSQARDRGAHGYTF. The CDR3 bases are TGCGCCAGCAGCCAAGCCCGGGACAGGGGGGCGCATGGCTACACCTTC.

The rearrangement joins TRBV3-1 to TRBJ2-2, with 7 bases aligning to TRBD1. J gave up 6 bases and V 3 bases, and 4 bases lay outside the gene matches. The germline V gene has CDR1 LGHDT and CDR2 YNNKEL (reference sequence). This CDR3 is 14 amino acids long. CDR3 in amino acids: CASSQVTGSGELFF. Written as DNA, the CDR3 is TGTGCCAGCAGCCAGGTGACAGGGTCCGGGGAGCTGTTTTTT.

This clonotype has only a few counts. The J gene is TRBJ2-7, the V gene TRBV29-1; 11 positions match TRBD1. Germline trimming cut 7 bases from V and 4 bases from J; bases unmatched to any gene: 9. The CDR3 runs to 14 residues. Looked up from germline, CDR1 is SQVTM and CDR2 is ANQGSEA. CDR3 residues: CSARPGQGAYEQYF. CDR3 DNA: TGCAGCGCCCGCCCAGGACAGGGGGCGTACGAGCAGTACTTC.

The chain recombines TRBV3-1 with TRBJ1-6; a possible D gene is TRBD1 (5 bases). The CDR3 is 13 residues long. Germline CDR1 reads LGHDT; CDR2 reads YNNKEL (reference sequence). The germline V and J ends were trimmed by 0 bases and 12 bases, with 9 bases remaining between them. CDR3 sequence reads: CASSQDGAIPLHF. CDR3 DNA sequence: TGTGCCAGCAGCCAAGATGGGGCTATACCCCTCCACTTT.

V usage is TRBV7-3 and J usage is TRBJ1-1, with unresolved D. Germline lookup yields CDR1 SGHTA and CDR2 FQGTGA. CDR3 length: 13 residues. Trimming removed 1 base from V and 1 base from J, with 4 bases in between. CDR3: CASSLNKNTEAFF. CDR3 in DNA: TGTGCCAGCAGCTTAAATAAGAACACTGAAGCTTTCTTT.

J is TRBJ2-7 and V is TRBV2, with 9 bases that match TRBD1. Trimming cost V 8 bases and J 5 bases; bases outside gene matches: 7. CDR1 and CDR2 from the germline V gene are SNHLY and FYNNEI. The CDR3 has 13 amino acids. The CDR3 here is CASSGTGSHEQYF. The DNA of the CDR3 is TGTGCCAGCTCCGGGACAGGGTCCCACGAGCAGTACTTC. Full variable domain (missing parts from reference TRBV2 and TRBJ2-7): EPEVTQTPSHQVTQMGQEVILRCVPISNHLYFYWYRQILGQKVEFLVSFYNNEISEKSEIFDDQFSVERPDGSNFTLKIRSTKLEDSAMYFCASSGTGSHEQYFGPGTRLTVT.

The chain has TRBV7-2 and TRBJ1-2; perhaps TRBD1 as D (5 bases). CDR3 length equals 13 residues. The germline CDR1 and CDR2 sequences are SGHTA and FQGNSA. V shed 1 base and J shed 8 bases, with 11 bases lying between them. CDR3 nucleotides: TGTGCCAGCAGCTTAGACCGCAGGGCCGGCTACACCTTC. Protein sequence: CASSLDRRAGYTF.

The rearrangement joins TRBV3-1 to TRBJ2-1, with 8 bases lining up with TRBD1. The CDR3 runs 12 residues. The germline gives CDR1 LGHDT, CDR2 YNNKEL (reference sequence). The junction had 9 bases not matched to a gene; V was cut back by 4 bases and J by 16 bases. For the CDR3, the DNA is TGTGCCAGCAGCCGCCAGGGGACAGGACCTTTCTTC. This encodes CASSRQGTGPFF.

This clonotype was counted a single time. The chain combines TRBV5-1 with TRBJ2-7; possibly TRBD1 for D (6 bases). Germline V gene data show CDR1 as SGHRS and CDR2 as YFSETQ. CDR3 size: 14 residues. Trimming removed 4 bases from V and 2 bases from J, with 13 bases in between. Here the CDR3 DNA reads TGCGCCAGCAGCAATCAGGGGACGGCCTACGAGCAGTACTTC. Translation: CASSNQGTAYEQYF.